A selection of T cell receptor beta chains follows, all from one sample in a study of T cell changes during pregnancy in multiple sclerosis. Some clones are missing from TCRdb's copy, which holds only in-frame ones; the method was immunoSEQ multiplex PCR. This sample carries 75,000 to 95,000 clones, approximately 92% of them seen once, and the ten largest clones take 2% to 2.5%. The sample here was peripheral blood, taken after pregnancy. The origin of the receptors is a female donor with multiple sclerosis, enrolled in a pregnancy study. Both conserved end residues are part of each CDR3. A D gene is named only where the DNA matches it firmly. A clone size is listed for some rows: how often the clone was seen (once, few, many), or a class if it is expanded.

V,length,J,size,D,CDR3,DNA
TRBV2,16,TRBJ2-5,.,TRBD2,CASLQGLAGGRWTQYF,TGTGCCAGCCTACAGGGACTAGCGGGGGGGCGTTGGACCCAGTACTTC
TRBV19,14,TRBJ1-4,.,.,CASSIPRLREKLFF,TGTGCCAGTAGTATACCACGACTACGGGAAAAACTGTTTTTT
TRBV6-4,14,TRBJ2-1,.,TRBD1,CASSDGTGLNEQFF,TGTGCCAGCAGTGACGGGACAGGACTTAATGAGCAGTTCTTC
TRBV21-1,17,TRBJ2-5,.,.,CASRQTWGGLAEETQYF,TGTGCCAGCAGACAAACCTGGGGGGGACTAGCGGAAGAGACCCAGTACTTC
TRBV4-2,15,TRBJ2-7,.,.,CASSQDRTGSPEQYF,TGTGCCAGCAGCCAAGATCGGACTGGGAGTCCCGAGCAGTACTTC
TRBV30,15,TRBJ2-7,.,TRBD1,CAWSAEEQGAYEQYF,TGTGCCTGGAGTGCGGAAGAACAGGGGGCCTACGAGCAGTACTTC
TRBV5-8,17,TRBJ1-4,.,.,CASSSRDRQTTNEKLFF,TGTGCCAGCAGCTCCCGCGATCGACAGACAACTAATGAAAAACTGTTTTTT
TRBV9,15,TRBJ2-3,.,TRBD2,CASSGGGGASDTQYF,TGTGCCAGCAGCGGTGGCGGGGGGGCATCAGATACGCAGTATTTT
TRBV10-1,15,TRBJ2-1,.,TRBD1,CASSEPGQGVNEQFF,TGCGCCAGCAGTGAACCGGGACAGGGGGTCAATGAGCAGTTCTTC
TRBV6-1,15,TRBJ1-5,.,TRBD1,CASSERLEGAQPQHF,TGTGCCAGCAGTGAAAGGCTCGAGGGGGCTCAGCCCCAGCATTTT
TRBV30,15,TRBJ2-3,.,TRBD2,CAWSVSSGAADTQYF,TGTGCCTGGAGCGTAAGTAGCGGGGCAGCAGATACGCAGTATTTT
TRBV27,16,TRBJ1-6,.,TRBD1,CASRPYWGQAGSPLHF,TGTGCCAGCAGACCATACTGGGGACAGGCCGGGTCACCCCTCCACTTT
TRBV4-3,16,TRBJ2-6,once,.,CASSQESESGANVLTF,TGCGCCAGCAGCCAAGAGAGCGAGTCTGGGGCCAACGTCCTGACTTTC
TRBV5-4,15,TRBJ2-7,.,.,CASSGGGRSSYEQYF,TGTGCCAGCAGCGGGGGGGGCAGGAGCTCCTACGAGCAGTACTTC
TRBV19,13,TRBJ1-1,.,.,CASSILGITEAFF,TGTGCCAGTAGTATCTTGGGCATCACTGAAGCTTTCTTT
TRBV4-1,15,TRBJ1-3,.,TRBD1,CASSQEQGTGNTIYF,TGCGCCAGCAGCCAGGAACAGGGGACTGGAAACACCATATATTTT
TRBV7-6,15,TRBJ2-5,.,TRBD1,CASSDRTGAVETQYF,TGTGCCAGCAGCGATCGGACAGGGGCGGTAGAGACCCAGTACTTC
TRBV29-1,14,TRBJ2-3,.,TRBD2,CSVGGRGGTDTQYF,TGCAGCGTTGGCGGGAGGGGTGGCACAGATACGCAGTATTTT
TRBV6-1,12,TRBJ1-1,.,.,CASSKPGQGAFF,TGTGCCAGCAGTAAACCGGGACAAGGAGCTTTCTTT
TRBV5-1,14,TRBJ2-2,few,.,CASSAKTGTGELFF,TGCGCCAGCAGCGCTAAGACAGGCACCGGGGAGCTGTTTTTT
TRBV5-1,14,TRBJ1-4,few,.,CASSFVQPSEKLFF,TGCGCCAGCAGCTTTGTACAGCCCAGCGAAAAACTGTTTTTT
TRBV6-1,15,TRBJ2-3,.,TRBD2,CASSEVAGGPDTQYF,TGTGCCAGCAGTGAAGTGGCGGGAGGTCCAGATACGCAGTATTTT
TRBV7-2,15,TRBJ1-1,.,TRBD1,CASSLAGTANTEAFF,TGTGCCAGCAGCTTAGCCGGGACAGCCAACACTGAAGCTTTCTTT
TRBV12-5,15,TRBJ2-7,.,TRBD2,CASGLVAGENYEQYF,TGTGCTAGTGGTTTGGTAGCGGGGGAGAACTACGAGCAGTACTTC